This record looks at one T cell receptor (beta chain) sequence and its context. This sample was taken from a study of T-cell reconstitution after alpha-beta-depleted transplantation in children. CDR1 and CDR2 from the germline V gene are KGHSH and LQKENI. The V and J ends lost 5 bases and 0 bases respectively, with 13 bases between them. The CDR3 is made up of 15 amino acids. The library targeted TCRbeta and was prepared with unique molecular identifiers. TCRdb itself ran the PCR reads through MiXCR, one entry per CDR3 protein. The sample has roughly 500,000 distinct CDR3 sequences, under 15% seen once.

The source was PBMCs from the stem cell graft donor, collected from the stem cell graft. The sequence came from a human donor who donated a stem cell graft to a child with combined immunodeficiency. The chain is built from TRBV18 and TRBJ1-1; D unresolved. The DNA for the CDR3 is TGTGCCAGCTCAAAAAAGACTGAGATGAACACTGAAGCTTTCTTT. Protein: CASSKKTEMNTEAFF.